Given below is one TCR beta chain in context. What this receptor recognizes is not known. The record has no base qualities; no much larger clone is one base away. The CDR3 regions of human TCRbeta chains were analyzed by immunosequencing. The paper's data handling went like this. TCRs in the repertoires were compared against a reference library of SARS-CoV-2-specific TCRs that had been generated with the MIRA antigen-specificity platform. Breadth was defined as the fraction of unique TCRs that were SARS-CoV-2-associated. Depth was defined as the fraction of total T cells that were SARS-CoV-2-associated. Using the MIRA data, each spike-specific TCR was assigned both to the spike region to which the TCR was reactive and to a CD4 or CD8 class. Log10-transformed breadth and depth values were compared by one-way ANOVA with Sidak's multiple comparisons tests. TCRdb provides this immuneACCESS table in a form limited to in-frame rearrangements. Some clones are lacking; in checked studies, under half of them reflect an unresolved V gene, and why the rest are absent is not known. D and trimming come from the DNA, and the V and J calls and clone size come from that table. The sample table contains around 120,000 clones; only one count was recorded for around nine tenths of them. The ten largest clonotypes hold 6.5% to 9% of the sample.

According to the study, the label for this sample's time point signals: baseline before first vaccination. The vaccinee samples were drawn from two UK trials, COV001 and COV002, one of which was a single-blind randomized controlled phase 2/3 trial testing AZD1222 (ChAdOx1 nCoV-19) in healthy adults. For TCRbeta chain sequencing, PBMC samples were collected from trial participants at day 0 and at day 28 after the second dose. The entry originates in a study of T cell responses to AZD1222 COVID-19 vaccine (dated by TCRdb to about 2021). Describing the broader study: AZD1222 recipients whose second dose came at about 4 weeks and those whose second dose came at about 12 weeks were combined into one group, since spike-specific TCR depth and breadth did not differ between the two schedules. TCR sequencing covered 230 to 250 trial participants: about 210 given two doses of AZD1222 and approximately 26 given two doses of MenACWY control vaccine. Enrollment into the trials was organized by age into subgroups of 18-55, 56-69 and 70-plus years, and those subgroups contained about 160, 30 and 59 TCR-sequenced participants, respectively.

The CDR3 contains 14 residues, cysteine and phenylalanine counted. Left in the record is the CDR3 DNA by itself, 42 bases read in frame from the first base. The germline V and J ends show losses of 3 bases and 4 bases respectively, and no gene match explains 5 bases of the junction. The germline V gene encodes CDR1 SGHTS and CDR2 YDEGEE. Paper-wide results and their limitations: Conclusions about previously exposed vaccinees are limited, since just five or six AZD1222 recipients were seropositive for SARS-CoV-2 at baseline. In the small 56-69-year group, the increase in depth fell short of significance, most likely because of low power. Nearly half of unique spike-specific TCRs reportedly recognized epitopes outside regions mutated in the B.1.351 and B.1.1.7 variants. Because no day 14 peak-response samples were available, repertoires were characterized only after the peak T cell response. A significant rise in spike-specific TCR breadth and depth was observed after two AZD1222 doses relative to day 0 and relative to MenACWY recipients. Participants were mostly white British, with more females than males. The authors suggested clonal diversity may have been underestimated. Vaccine-associated CD4 TCRs spanned the whole spike protein, with dominant responses in regions 160-218 and 743-854.

The source is an adult in good health. The rearranged chain carries TRBV5-8 and TRBJ2-7; 9 middle bases align to TRBD1. The sequences come from peripheral blood, collected on day 0 of AZD1222 vaccination. The CDR3 region reads CASSSGQGRYEQYF. At the DNA level, the sequence is TGTGCCAGCAGCTCCGGACAGGGGCGATACGAGCAGTACTTC.